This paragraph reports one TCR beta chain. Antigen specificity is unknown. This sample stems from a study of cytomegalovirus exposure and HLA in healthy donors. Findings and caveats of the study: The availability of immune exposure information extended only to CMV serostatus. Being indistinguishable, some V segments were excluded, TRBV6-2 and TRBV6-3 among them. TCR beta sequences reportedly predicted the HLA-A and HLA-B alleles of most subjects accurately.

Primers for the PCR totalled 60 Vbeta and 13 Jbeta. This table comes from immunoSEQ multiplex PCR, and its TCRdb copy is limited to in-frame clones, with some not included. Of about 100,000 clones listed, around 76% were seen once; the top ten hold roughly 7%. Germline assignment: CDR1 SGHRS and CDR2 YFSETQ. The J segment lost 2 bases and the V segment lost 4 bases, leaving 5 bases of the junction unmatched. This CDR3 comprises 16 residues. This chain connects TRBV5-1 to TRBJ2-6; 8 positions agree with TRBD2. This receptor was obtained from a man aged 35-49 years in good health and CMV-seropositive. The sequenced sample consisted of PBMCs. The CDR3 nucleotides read TGCGCCAGCAGCCCGGGAGGGGGGGCTGGGGCCAACGTCCTGACTTTC. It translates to CASSPGGGAGANVLTF.